The rows below give T cell receptor beta chains drawn from one sample of a study of cytomegalovirus exposure and HLA in healthy donors. TCRdb's table, derived via immunoSEQ multiplex PCR, lists solely in-frame clones and lacks some. Of over 250,000 clones in the sample, about 75% are singletons; the top ten hold 2% to 2.5%. Source material: PBMCs. The receptors derive from a female donor in good health and CMV-seronegative. The CDR3 runs from the conserved cysteine through the conserved F or W. The order of the fields is clone size, J gene, V gene, D gene, CDR3 protein, CDR3 DNA. D genes are given only for firm matches. Where a row states a size, it is once, few, many or the class of an expanded clone; other rows omit it.

>NA|TRBJ1-1|TRBV7-6|NA
CASSLATYWGSATPEAFF
TGTGCCAGCAGCTTAGCAACTTATTGGGGCAGCGCAACGCCCGAAGCTTTCTTT
>NA|TRBJ2-6|TRBV12-5|NA
CASGPTTGSGANVLTF
TGTGCTAGTGGTCCTACGACAGGCTCTGGGGCCAACGTCCTGACTTTC
>NA|TRBJ2-7|TRBV7-9|NA
CSSSPLDEQYF
TGTTCCAGCAGCCCCCTTGACGAGCAGTACTTC
>NA|TRBJ2-1|TRBV7-9|TRBD2
CASSSGQLAGGREQFF
TGTGCCAGCAGCTCCGGCCAGCTAGCGGGAGGGAGGGAGCAGTTCTTC
>few|TRBJ2-7|TRBV2|TRBD1
CASRGQGTLIYEQYF
TGTGCCAGCAGGGGACAGGGGACCCTTATCTACGAGCAGTACTTC
>NA|TRBJ2-5|TRBV6-6|TRBD1
CASSFGDRVTGETQYF
TGTGCCAGCAGTTTCGGGGACAGGGTTACGGGAGAGACCCAGTACTTC
>NA|TRBJ2-7|TRBV4-1|TRBD2
CASSPTSGNAYEQYF
TGCGCCAGCAGCCCCACTAGCGGGAACGCCTACGAGCAGTACTTC
>NA|TRBJ2-6|TRBV29-1|NA
CSVRGRGPASGANVLTF
TGCAGCGTCCGTGGTAGAGGCCCCGCCTCTGGGGCCAACGTCCTGACTTTC
>NA|TRBJ1-3|TRBV30|NA
CAWSSGLPGNTIYF
TGTGCCTGGAGTTCAGGGCTCCCTGGAAACACCATATATTTT
>NA|TRBJ2-1|TRBV7-9|TRBD2
CASSFGGRAGNEQFF
TGTGCCAGCAGCTTCGGCGGGAGGGCCGGCAATGAGCAGTTCTTC
>few|TRBJ2-1|TRBV27|TRBD2
CASRNPGLAAERGEQFF
TGTGCCAGTCGTAACCCGGGACTAGCGGCGGAAAGGGGTGAGCAGTTCTTC
>NA|TRBJ2-4|TRBV21-1|NA
CASSKTASGAFAIQYF
TGTGCCAGCAGCAAAACGGCTAGCGGCGCCTTTGCCATTCAGTACTTC
>once|TRBJ2-2|TRBV2|NA
CASSDRGAGELFF
TGTGCCAGCAGTGACAGGGGGGCCGGGGAGCTGTTTTTT
>once|TRBJ1-1|TRBV6-5|NA
CASSSGVNTEAFF
TGTGCCAGCAGTTCGGGGGTGAACACTGAAGCTTTCTTT
>NA|TRBJ2-6|TRBV5-1|NA
CASSPARDSGANVLTF
TGCGCCAGCAGCCCGGCGAGGGATTCTGGGGCCAACGTCCTGACTTTC
>NA|TRBJ2-7|TRBV9|TRBD2
CASSPAGGGYYEQYF
TGTGCCAGCAGCCCAGCCGGGGGGGGATACTACGAGCAGTACTTC
>NA|TRBJ2-7|TRBV18|TRBD2
CASSPILAAGGYEQYF
TGTGCCAGCTCACCAATCCTAGCGGCGGGGGGGTACGAGCAGTACTTC
>NA|TRBJ2-7|TRBV7-9|TRBD2
CASSHLGTSGSYEQYF
TGTGCCAGCAGCCACCTCGGGACTAGCGGGAGCTACGAGCAGTACTTC
>NA|TRBJ2-1|TRBV4-1|TRBD2
CASSPRLATYNEQFF
TGCGCCAGCAGCCCCCGACTAGCGACCTACAATGAGCAGTTCTTC
>once|TRBJ1-6|TRBV9|TRBD1
CASSPRDRANSPLHF
TGTGCCAGCAGCCCGCGGGACAGGGCCAATTCACCCCTCCACTTT
>few|TRBJ2-7|TRBV5-4|TRBD2
CASSGGLAGVGEQYF
TGTGCCAGCAGCGGGGGCCTAGCGGGAGTCGGCGAGCAGTACTTC
>NA|TRBJ2-3|TRBV10-2|NA
CASSLTGPDTQYF
TGCGCCAGCAGCCTTACAGGGCCAGATACGCAGTATTTT
>NA|TRBJ2-7|TRBV5-6|NA
CASSTSLNYEQYF
TGTGCCAGCAGCACCTCACTCAACTACGAGCAGTACTTC
>NA|TRBJ2-7|TRBV27|NA
CASSPEGSAYEQYF
TGTGCCAGCAGTCCGGAGGGCAGCGCCTACGAGCAGTACTTC
>few|TRBJ1-1|TRBV9|NA
CASSNPTGGSATEAFF
TGTGCCAGCAGCAATCCGACGGGGGGGTCAGCCACTGAAGCTTTCTTT
>NA|TRBJ2-7|TRBV7-9|TRBD1
CASSEYRGLDFEEQYF
TGTGCCAGCAGCGAGTACAGGGGGCTTGACTTCGAGGAGCAGTACTTC
>few|TRBJ2-7|TRBV30|TRBD1
CAWSEGATYEQYF
TGTGCCTGGAGCGAGGGGGCAACCTACGAGCAGTACTTC
>once|TRBJ1-2|TRBV5-8|NA
CASRRIGGNYGYTF
TGTGCCAGCAGGCGGATTGGGGGGAACTATGGCTACACCTTC
>NA|TRBJ1-2|TRBV9|TRBD1
CASSGQGSGYGYTF
TGTGCCAGCAGCGGACAGGGTTCAGGCTATGGCTACACCTTC
>NA|TRBJ1-4|TRBV5-6|NA
CASSFGATNEKLFF
TGTGCCAGCAGCTTCGGTGCAACTAATGAAAAACTGTTTTTT
>once|TRBJ2-1|TRBV6-5|TRBD2
CASSYSGLAGNNEQFF
TGTGCCAGCAGTTACTCAGGACTAGCGGGAAACAATGAGCAGTTCTTC
>once|TRBJ2-7|TRBV11-3|NA
CASSSGAGAYEQYF
TGTGCCAGCAGCTCGGGGGCGGGGGCCTACGAGCAGTACTTC
>few|TRBJ1-2|TRBV9|NA
CASSVRQTTGMGYTF
TGTGCCAGCAGCGTCAGACAAACCACAGGGATGGGCTACACCTTC
>NA|TRBJ2-1|TRBV5-1|TRBD1
CASSFNRGSSYNEQFF
TGCGCCAGCAGCTTTAACAGGGGGAGCTCCTACAATGAGCAGTTCTTC
>NA|TRBJ2-2|TRBV4-1|NA
CASSQVGQGNTGELFF
TGCGCCAGCAGCCAAGTAGGGCAGGGTAACACCGGGGAGCTGTTTTTT
>NA|TRBJ1-1|TRBV6-4|NA
CASSVGQVVVSTEAFF
TGTGCCAGCAGTGTGGGTCAGGTTGTAGTAAGCACTGAAGCTTTCTTT
>once|TRBJ2-5|TRBV29-1|NA
CSADHNRRETQYF
TGCAGCGCTGATCACAATAGGAGGGAGACCCAGTACTTC
>few|TRBJ1-2|TRBV15|TRBD1
CATSRSPRQGDGYTF
TGTGCCACCAGCAGGAGTCCTAGACAGGGGGATGGCTACACCTTC
>NA|TRBJ1-5|TRBV5-4|NA
CASSFQGGQPQHF
TGTGCCAGCAGCTTCCAGGGCGGTCAGCCCCAGCATTTT
>NA|TRBJ2-2|TRBV13|TRBD2
CASSSGTSGRLTGELFF
TGTGCCAGCAGCTCTGGGACTAGCGGGAGGCTAACCGGGGAGCTGTTTTTT
>few|TRBJ2-1|TRBV7-2|TRBD2
CASSREGTSGNNEQFF
TGTGCCAGCAGCCGAGAGGGGACTAGCGGTAACAATGAGCAGTTCTTC
>NA|TRBJ2-7|TRBV28|NA
CAGGGGSYEQYF
TGTGCCGGGGGGGGCGGGAGCTACGAGCAGTACTTC
>NA|TRBJ2-6|TRBV18|NA
CASSPPRQAPSGANVLTF
TGTGCCAGCTCACCTCCTAGACAGGCCCCCTCTGGGGCCAACGTCCTGACTTTC
>NA|TRBJ2-7|TRBV5-1|TRBD2
CASSPASGSYEQYF
TGCGCCAGCAGTCCCGCTAGCGGGAGCTACGAGCAGTACTTC
>few|TRBJ1-2|TRBV7-9|NA
CASSPRTVPNYGYTF
TGTGCCAGCAGCCCGCGGACAGTCCCTAACTATGGCTACACCTTC
>NA|TRBJ2-7|TRBV6-6|NA
CASFGQRSSYEQYF
TGTGCCAGCTTCGGACAGAGGAGCTCCTACGAGCAGTACTTC
>few|TRBJ2-7|TRBV21-1|NA
CASSTTTGTSGSPSYEQYF
TGTGCCAGCAGCACTACTACCGGGACTAGCGGGAGTCCCTCCTACGAGCAGTACTTC
>NA|TRBJ2-1|TRBV10-3|TRBD2
CAIGREASSYNEQFF
TGTGCCATTGGGCGGGAGGCTAGCTCCTACAATGAGCAGTTCTTC
>NA|TRBJ1-1|TRBV4-1|NA
CASSLRQDVTEAFF
TGCGCCAGCAGCCTTCGGCAGGATGTCACTGAAGCTTTCTTT
>once|TRBJ2-2|TRBV10-2|NA
CASNVFANTGELFF
TGCGCCAGCAATGTTTTCGCGAACACCGGGGAGCTGTTTTTT
>NA|TRBJ2-7|TRBV10-2|TRBD1
CASSDRDGRGFSYEQYF
TGCGCCAGCAGTGACCGCGACGGCAGGGGGTTCTCCTACGAGCAGTACTTC
>NA|TRBJ2-1|TRBV2|NA
CASSAYRAYNEQFF
TGTGCCAGCAGTGCCTACCGCGCCTACAATGAGCAGTTCTTC
>NA|TRBJ2-2|TRBV5-1|TRBD1
CASSLGLQGTNTGELFF
TGCGCCAGCAGCTTGGGGCTACAGGGGACGAACACCGGGGAGCTGTTTTTT
>NA|TRBJ2-7|TRBV2|TRBD2
CASSQDAGGYEQYF
TGTGCCAGCAGCCAGGACGCGGGGGGCTACGAGCAGTACTTC
>NA|TRBJ2-1|TRBV11-2|TRBD2
CASSLVAGANDNEQFF
TGTGCCAGCAGCTTAGTAGCGGGAGCAAATGACAATGAGCAGTTCTTC
>NA|TRBJ1-2|TRBV28|NA
CASSFWDSKGGYTF
TGTGCCAGCAGTTTCTGGGACTCAAAGGGGGGCTACACCTTC
>few|TRBJ2-3|TRBV19|NA
CASRDLDTGVDDTQYF
TGTGCCAGTAGGGACCTTGATACAGGAGTGGATGATACGCAGTATTTT
>NA|TRBJ1-5|TRBV30|TRBD1
CAWSKDRGYQPQHF
TGTGCCTGGAGTAAGGACAGGGGTTATCAGCCCCAGCATTTT
>few|TRBJ1-1|TRBV11-3|NA
CASSFRGTLNTEAFF
TGTGCCAGCAGCTTCCGGGGGACTCTGAACACTGAAGCTTTCTTT